The source of this TCR beta chain is a study of patients and donors after allogeneic stem cell transplantation. The CDR3 totals 14 residues. Trimming removed 3 bases from V and 7 bases from J, with 12 bases in between. Germline V gives CDR1 LNHDA, CDR2 SQIVND (reference sequence). This clonotype was observed a few times. TCRdb independently ran MiXCR on the RT-PCR reads; one entry per CDR3 protein. Of approximately 430,000 distinct CDR3 sequences in the sample, around 16% are singletons; the top ten hold around 6.8%. The chain links TRBV19 to TRBJ2-2, with TRBD2 as a possible D gene (5 bases). The clonotype originates from a human donor who was either an allogeneic HSCT recipient or a stem cell or donor lymphocyte infusion donor (not recorded which). It is not recorded whose cells these are; they may come from a transplant donor. Sequencing was done on a sample of blood, either unsorted or a sorted T cell fraction (not recorded which). The CDR3 protein is CASSMTGRSGELFF. CDR3 in DNA: TGTGCCAGTAGTATGACGGGGAGAAGCGGGGAGCTGTTTTTT.